These 19 T cell receptor beta chains came from one sample sequenced in a study of blood T cell repertoires in COVID-19. TCRdb's table, derived via immunoSEQ multiplex PCR, lists solely in-frame clones and lacks some. The data contain about 28,000 clones, more than 85% of them seen just once; the ten biggest clones take up more than 0.8%. The sequencing sample was made of peripheral blood. All receptors come from a woman between 65 and 79 years old with COVID-19, enrolled during active disease.

The rearrangement joins TRBV19 to TRBJ1-5; D is possibly TRBD1 (6 bases). V was clipped by 6 bases and J by 5 bases, with 11 bases between them. From germline, CDR1 is LNHDA and CDR2 SQIVND (reference sequence). CDR3 length: 13 amino acids. The CDR3, as DNA: TGTGCCAGTAGCTCGGACAGAGATCAGCCCCAGCATTTT. Translating gives CASSSDRDQPQHF.

The count of this clone is one. The V gene is TRBV5-1, the J gene TRBJ2-2; no firm D call. Looked up from germline, CDR1 is SGHRS and CDR2 is YFSETQ. V gave up 6 bases and J gave up 1 base, with 16 bases separating them. This CDR3 spans 16 amino acids. In DNA, the CDR3 is TGCGCCAGCACCACTGTCCCGATTGGGAACACCGGGGAGCTGTTTTTT. It encodes CASTTVPIGNTGELFF.

V and J are TRBV28 and TRBJ2-1; 7 nucleotides agree with TRBD1. Germline CDR1 reads MDHEN; CDR2 reads SYDVKM. The V segment lost 3 bases and the J segment 3 bases; nucleotides outside the gene matches: 2. CDR3 length: 14 amino acids. CDR3 region: CASSFRQGYNEQFF. The CDR3 DNA reads as TGTGCCAGCAGTTTCAGACAGGGCTACAATGAGCAGTTCTTC.

The chain couples TRBV7-8 to TRBJ2-3; the D is unclear. Germline CDR1 reads SGHVS; CDR2 reads FQNEAQ. V lost 5 bases to trimming and J lost 6 bases, with 9 bases between them. The CDR3 has 12 residues. The CDR3 spells CASSPLADTQYF. Written as DNA, the CDR3 is TGTGCCAGCAGCCCCCTGGCCGATACGCAGTATTTT.

The chain joins TRBV18 to TRBJ2-7, with TRBD1 identical over 7 bases. From germline, CDR1 is KGHSH and CDR2 LQKENI. The CDR3 covers 16 residues. J was trimmed by 1 base and V by 3 bases; bases with no gene match: 9. CDR3 region: CASSPAGQASSYEQYF. The DNA of the CDR3 is TGTGCCAGCTCACCCGCCGGACAGGCCTCGTCCTACGAGCAGTACTTC.

The chain joins TRBV6-2 or TRBV6-3 to TRBJ2-3, with 11 positions matching TRBD2. The V and J ends lost 6 bases and 6 bases, in that order; junction bases with no gene match: 5. Germline V gene lookup returns CDR1 MNHEY and CDR2 SVGEGT. This CDR3 is 14 amino acids long. For the CDR3, the DNA is TGTGCCAGCAGCGCGACTAGCGGGACGGATACGCAGTATTTT. Amino acids: CASSATSGTDTQYF.

Details on this clone: At one of its ends the junction is not consistent with the germline gene, which may arise from a read error. This chain connects TRBV7-7 to TRBJ2-1; 13 nucleotides line up with TRBD2. CDR1 and CDR2 (germline): SSHAT, FNYEAQ (reference sequence). There are 14 residues in the CDR3. In DNA form, the CDR3 reads TGTGCTAGCAGCCTCGGACTAGCGGGAGAGGAGCAGTTCTTC. Encoded protein: CASSLGLAGEEQFF.

The chain's CDR3 is CASSPPLTGGFDTEAFF. Here the CDR3 DNA reads TGTGCCAGCTCACCACCGCTCACAGGGGGCTTCGACACTGAAGCTTTCTTT. The chain recombines TRBV18 with TRBJ1-1, with 9 bases identical to TRBD1. CDR3 length: 17 residues. Germline assignment: CDR1 KGHSH and CDR2 LQKENI. Trimming at V came to 0 bases and at J to 3 bases, leaving 8 bases not matched to a gene.

The genes are TRBV30 and TRBJ1-5; TRBD1 matches 10 bases. The CDR3 is 15 amino acids. From germline, CDR1 is GTSNPN and CDR2 SVGIG (reference sequence). J lost 5 bases, V lost 8 bases, and 12 bases had no gene match. The DNA of the CDR3 is TGTGCCGCCGCGGTCGGGACAGGGGATCATCAGCCCCAGCATTTT. Translated, it gives CAAAVGTGDHQPQHF.

V gene TRBV28 combines with J gene TRBJ2-7, with no clear D. CDR3 length: 14 residues. V lost 2 bases and J lost 2, with 10 bases in between. In germline, CDR1 is MDHEN, CDR2 SYDVKM. The DNA for the CDR3 is TGTGCCAGCAGTTTAGGCCAGGCTGCCTACGAGCAGTACTTC. It specifies CASSLGQAAYEQYF. Complete variable domain (other parts from reference TRBV28 and TRBJ2-7): DVKVTQSSRYLVKRTGEKVFLECVQDMDHENMFWYRQDPGLGLRLIYFSYDVKMKEKGDIPEGYSVSREKKERFSLILESASTNQTSMYLCASSLGQAAYEQYFGPGTRLTVT.

In DNA, the CDR3 is TGTGCCAGCAGCCCCGGGACAGGAACTAACTATGGCTACACCTTC. This encodes CASSPGTGTNYGYTF. The gene calls are TRBV7-8 and TRBJ1-2; 8 bases are shared with TRBD1. This CDR3 contains 15 residues. V dropped 5 bases and J dropped 0; count of bases not matched to a gene: 5. Germline V gene lookup returns CDR1 SGHVS and CDR2 FQNEAQ.

The rearrangement uses TRBV7-8 and TRBJ1-5, with D maybe TRBD1 (6 bases). CDR1 and CDR2 (germline): SGHVS, FQNEAQ. V lost 8 bases and J lost 4, with 18 bases in between. The length of the CDR3 is 15 residues. CDR3 amino acids: CASGQGQGRNQPQHF. CDR3 bases: TGTGCCAGCGGCCAGGGGCAGGGCAGAAATCAGCCCCAGCATTTT.

The J gene is TRBJ2-7, the V gene TRBV25-1, with 7 bases lining up with TRBD2. The CDR3 contains 15 residues. Germline CDR1 reads MGHDK; CDR2 reads SYGVNS. J was trimmed by 5 bases and V by 1 base; bases with no gene match: 8. The CDR3 protein is CASSESAGDSDEQYF. The CDR3 nucleotides read TGTGCCAGCAGTGAATCGGCGGGAGATAGCGACGAGCAGTACTTC.

The gene calls are TRBV24-1 and TRBJ2-3; D unclear. In germline, CDR1 is KGHDR, CDR2 SFDVKD. The germline V and J ends were trimmed by 3 bases and 7 bases, with 16 bases remaining between them. CDR3 length: 15 amino acids. The CDR3 sequence: CATSDPQSIMNTQYF. The CDR3 bases are TGTGCCACCAGTGATCCTCAAAGCATTATGAATACGCAGTATTTT.

This rearrangement joins TRBV5-5 to TRBJ2-6; 8 nucleotides match TRBD2. Germline trimming cut 3 bases from V and 0 bases from J; bases unmatched to any gene: 2. Germline assignment: CDR1 SGHKS and CDR2 YYEKEE (reference sequence). The CDR3 length is 16 residues. This CDR3 reads CASSWSGGSGANVLTF. The CDR3 DNA follows: TGTGCCAGCAGCTGGAGCGGGGGCTCTGGGGCCAACGTCCTGACTTTC.

The V call is TRBV29-1, the J call TRBJ1-4, with D perhaps matching TRBD1 (5 bases). The CDR3 is made up of 12 amino acids. Germline V gene sequence: CDR1 SQVTM, CDR2 ANQGSEA. V lost 7 bases and J 8 bases, leaving 14 bases between the germline ends. CDR3 protein: CSAGREEEKLFF. In DNA form, the CDR3 reads TGCAGCGCTGGCAGGGAGGAGGAAAAACTGTTTTTT.

The J gene is TRBJ2-7, the V gene TRBV28, with D uncertain. The V end lost 6 bases, the J end lost 1 base, and 10 bases lay between the germline ends. CDR3 length equals 13 residues. Germline CDR1 is MDHEN and CDR2 is SYDVKM. The CDR3 region has the DNA TGTGCCAGCAGCTCTCCTACTTCCTACGAGCAGTACTTC. It is translated as CASSSPTSYEQYF.

The rearrangement joins TRBV27 to TRBJ2-5, with D perhaps TRBD2 (8 bases). Trimming removed 1 base at V and 0 bases at J, with 24 bases between. Germline CDR1 reads MNHEY; CDR2 reads SMNVEV (reference sequence). The CDR3 extends over 20 amino acids. CDR3 in DNA: TGTGCCAGCAGTTTATTCCCTTTTAGCGGGACAGTGCGTGACCAAGAGACCCAGTACTTC. As protein: CASSLFPFSGTVRDQETQYF.

This sequence joins TRBV7-2 and TRBJ2-7, with TRBD1 matching 7 bases. Germline CDR1 and CDR2: SGHTA and FQGNSA. The junction had 7 bases not matched to a gene; V was cut back by 3 bases and J by 2 bases. The CDR3 is made up of 15 amino acids. The CDR3 loop is CASSLRQGSPYEQYF. The CDR3 nucleotides read TGTGCCAGCAGCTTGAGACAGGGTTCACCCTACGAGCAGTACTTC.